The T cell receptor (beta chain) described here comes from a study of shared clonotypes between healthy human individuals. About this clone itself: Its antigen is as yet unknown.

Each replicate PCR on the sorted subsets used around 200 ng DNA (around 30,000 T cell genomes). Produced via immunoSEQ multiplex PCR; TCRdb's table is partial and in-frame only. Of approximately 1.4 million clones in the sample, roughly 98% were seen once. Study-wide findings and caveats: Sharing across a few donors was seen in around 5% of naive CD4 clonotypes. The sampled material consisted only of blood, and tissue repertoires are likely to differ. What naive subsets generally showed was a larger estimated richness than memory subsets showed.

The CDR3 runs 12 residues. The V gene's germline CDR1 is SNHLY and CDR2 FYNNEI. The V and J ends lost 3 bases and 9 bases respectively, with 11 bases between them. This clonotype was sampled from a young man in good health. Input material: naive CD4+ T cells sorted from blood. Subset meaning: CD45RA+ positively selected. This rearrangement joins TRBV2 to TRBJ2-5, with D possibly being TRBD1 or TRBD2 (5 bases each). CDR3 loop: CASSDGTGAQYF. CDR3 DNA: TGTGCCAGCAGTGATGGGACCGGAGCCCAGTACTTC.